The T cell receptor (beta chain) under discussion was sequenced for a study of T cell responses to AZD1222 COVID-19 vaccine. TCRdb's copy holds only in-frame clones and misses some; the assay was immunoSEQ multiplex PCR. The sample shows roughly 98,000 clones, 90% to 95% of them seen only once. This CDR3 spans 16 amino acids. V dropped 7 bases and J dropped 7; count of bases not matched to a gene: 14. The germline V gene has CDR1 LNHDA and CDR2 SQIVND (reference sequence). V gene TRBV19 combines with J gene TRBJ1-4; 8 bases fit TRBD1. This clonotype originated in an adult in good health. The sample consisted of peripheral blood, taken on day 0 of AZD1222 vaccination. This CDR3 is CASTVGSQGAGEKLFF. The CDR3 nucleotides read TGTGCCAGTACCGTCGGTTCTCAGGGGGCGGGTGAAAAACTGTTTTTT.